This entry features one T cell receptor beta chain sequence. This sample is part of a study of blood T cell repertoires in COVID-19. Study summary: The United States, Italy and Spain were the sources of the acute and convalescent COVID-19 samples. Nucleic acid was either cDNA or gDNA, and it came from T cells, B-cell-depleted T cells, or PBMCs.

CDR1 and CDR2 from the germline V gene are LGHNT and FRNRAP. The CDR3 is 14 residues long. Trimming pared 6 bases from V and 6 bases from J, leaving 17 bases between. Original handling: Estimated nucleated cell counts came from reference gene primer amplification. Sequenced by immunoSEQ multiplex PCR; TCRdb stores in-frame clones only, minus some. D and trimming come from the DNA, and the V and J calls and clone size come from that table. The top ten clones hold 4% of a sample with around 260,000 clones, about 88% of them seen once. The receptor's source is a man aged 55 to 70 who had recovered from COVID-19. The rearrangement joins TRBV12-5 to TRBJ1-1; D unresolved. Sequencing used peripheral blood. This chain's CDR3 is CASGFELTGSEAFF. As DNA, the CDR3 is TGTGCTAGTGGATTTGAACTGACGGGATCTGAAGCTTTCTTT.